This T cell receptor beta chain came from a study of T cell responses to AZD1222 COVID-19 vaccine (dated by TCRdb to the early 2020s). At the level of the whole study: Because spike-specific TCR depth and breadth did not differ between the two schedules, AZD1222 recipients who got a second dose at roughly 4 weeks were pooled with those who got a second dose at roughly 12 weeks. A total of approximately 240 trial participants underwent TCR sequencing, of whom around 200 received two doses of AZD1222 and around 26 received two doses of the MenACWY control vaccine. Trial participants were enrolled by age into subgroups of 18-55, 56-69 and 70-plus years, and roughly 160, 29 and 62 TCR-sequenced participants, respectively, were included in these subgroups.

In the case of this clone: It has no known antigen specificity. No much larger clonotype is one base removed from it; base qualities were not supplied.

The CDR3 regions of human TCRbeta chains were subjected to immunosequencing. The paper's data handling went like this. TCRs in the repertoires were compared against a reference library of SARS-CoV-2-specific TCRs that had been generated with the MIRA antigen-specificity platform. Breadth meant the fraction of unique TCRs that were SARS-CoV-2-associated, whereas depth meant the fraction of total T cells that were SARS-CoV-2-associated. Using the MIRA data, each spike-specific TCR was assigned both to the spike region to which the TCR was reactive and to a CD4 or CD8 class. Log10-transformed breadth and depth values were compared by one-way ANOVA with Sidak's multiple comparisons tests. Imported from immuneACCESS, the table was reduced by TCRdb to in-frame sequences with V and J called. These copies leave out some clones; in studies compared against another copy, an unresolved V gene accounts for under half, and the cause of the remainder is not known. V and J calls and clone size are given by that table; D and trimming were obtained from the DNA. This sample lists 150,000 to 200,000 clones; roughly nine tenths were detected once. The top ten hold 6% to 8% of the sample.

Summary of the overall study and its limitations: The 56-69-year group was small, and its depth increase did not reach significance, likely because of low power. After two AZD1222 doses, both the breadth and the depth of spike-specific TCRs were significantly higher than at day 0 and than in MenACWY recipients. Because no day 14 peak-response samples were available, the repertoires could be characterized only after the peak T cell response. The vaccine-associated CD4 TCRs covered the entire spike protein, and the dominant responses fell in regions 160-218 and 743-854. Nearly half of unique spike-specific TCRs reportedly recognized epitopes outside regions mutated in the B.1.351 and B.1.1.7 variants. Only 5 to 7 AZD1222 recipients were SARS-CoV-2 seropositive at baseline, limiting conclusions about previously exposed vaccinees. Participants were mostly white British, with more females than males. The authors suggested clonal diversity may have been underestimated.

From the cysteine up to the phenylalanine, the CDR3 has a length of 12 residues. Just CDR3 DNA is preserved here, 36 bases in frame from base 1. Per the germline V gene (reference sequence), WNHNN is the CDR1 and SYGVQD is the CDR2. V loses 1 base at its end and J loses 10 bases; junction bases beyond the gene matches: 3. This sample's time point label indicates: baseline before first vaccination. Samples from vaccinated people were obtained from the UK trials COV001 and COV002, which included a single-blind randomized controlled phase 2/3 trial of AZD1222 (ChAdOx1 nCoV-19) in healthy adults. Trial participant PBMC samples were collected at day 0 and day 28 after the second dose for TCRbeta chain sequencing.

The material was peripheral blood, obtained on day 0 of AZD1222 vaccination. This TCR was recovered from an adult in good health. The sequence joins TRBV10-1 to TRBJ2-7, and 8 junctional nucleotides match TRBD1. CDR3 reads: CASSELTGDQYF. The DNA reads TGCGCCAGCAGTGAGTTGACAGGGGATCAGTACTTC.